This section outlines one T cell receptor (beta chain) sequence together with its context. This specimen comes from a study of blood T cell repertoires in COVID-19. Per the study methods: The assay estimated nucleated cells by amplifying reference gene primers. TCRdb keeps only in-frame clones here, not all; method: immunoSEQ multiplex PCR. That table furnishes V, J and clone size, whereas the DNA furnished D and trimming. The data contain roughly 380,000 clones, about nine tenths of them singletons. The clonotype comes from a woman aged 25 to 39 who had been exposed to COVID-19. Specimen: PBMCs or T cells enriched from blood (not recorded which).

The DNA of the CDR3 is TGTGCCAGTAGTCCCTGGGAAGGGGCCAACACTGAAGCTTTCTTT. It translates to CASSPWEGANTEAFF. The gene calls are TRBV19 and TRBJ1-1; D might be TRBD1 (5 bases). CDR3 length: 15 amino acids. The V and J ends lost 5 bases and 2 bases respectively, with 15 bases between them. CDR1 is LNHDA and CDR2 is SQIVND in the germline V gene (reference sequence).